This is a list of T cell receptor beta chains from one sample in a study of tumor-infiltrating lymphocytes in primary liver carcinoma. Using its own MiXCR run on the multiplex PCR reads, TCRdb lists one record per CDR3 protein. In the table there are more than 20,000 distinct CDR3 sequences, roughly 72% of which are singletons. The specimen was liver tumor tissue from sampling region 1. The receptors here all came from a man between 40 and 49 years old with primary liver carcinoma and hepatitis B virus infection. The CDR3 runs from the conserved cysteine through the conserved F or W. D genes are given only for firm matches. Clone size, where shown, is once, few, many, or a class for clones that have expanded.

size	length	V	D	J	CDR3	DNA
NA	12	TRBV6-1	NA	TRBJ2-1	CASSERKIKQFF	TGTGCCAGCAGTGAACGTAAGATAAAGCAGTTCTTC
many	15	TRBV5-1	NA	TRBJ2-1	CASSLDSSSYNGQFF	TGCGCCAGCAGCTTGGACAGTTCCTCCTACAATGGGCAGTTCTTC
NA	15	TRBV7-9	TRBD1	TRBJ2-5	CASSFRRGLQETQYF	TGTGCCAGTAGCTTTCGCAGGGGGCTCCAAGAGACCCAGTACTTC
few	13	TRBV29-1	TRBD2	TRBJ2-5	CSVSGTSGETQYF	TGCAGCGTCTCCGGGACTAGCGGGGAGACCCAGTACTTC
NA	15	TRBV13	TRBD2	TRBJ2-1	CANSLMGGPSNEQFF	TGTGCCAACAGCTTAATGGGAGGGCCGTCTAATGAGCAGTTCTTC
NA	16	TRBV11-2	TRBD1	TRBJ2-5	CTSSLTAGGPVETQYF	TGTACCAGCAGCTTAACAGCAGGGGGCCCGGTGGAGACCCAGTACTTC
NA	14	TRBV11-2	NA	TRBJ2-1	CAGSLYRLVSEQLF	TGTGCCGGCAGCTTATACCGGTTAGTTAGTGAGCAGCTCTTC
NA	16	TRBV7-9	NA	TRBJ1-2	CASSPEGRLSQQGYTF	TGTGCCAGCAGTCCCGAGGGCAGGCTGTCCCAGCAGGGCTACACCTTC
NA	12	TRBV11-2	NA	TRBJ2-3	CASSASTDAQYF	TGTGCCAGCAGCGCCAGCACAGACGCACAGTATTTT
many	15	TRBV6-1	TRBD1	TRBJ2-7	CASRGRQGSSYEQYF	TGTGCCAGCAGAGGGAGACAGGGGAGCTCCTACGAGCAGTACTTC
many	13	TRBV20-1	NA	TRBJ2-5	CSARSWSQETQYF	TGCAGTGCTAGATCGTGGTCGCAAGAGACCCAGTACTTC
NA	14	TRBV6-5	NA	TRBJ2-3	CASSLNWSTDAQYF	TGTGCTAGCAGTTTAAACTGGAGTACAGATGCGCAGTATTTT
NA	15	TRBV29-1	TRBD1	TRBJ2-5	CSVEGDRGWSDTQYF	TGCAGCGTTGAAGGGGACAGGGGGTGGTCGGATACCCAGTACTTC
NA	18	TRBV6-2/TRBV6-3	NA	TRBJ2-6	CASSGWVDPDSGTNVLNF	TGTGCCAGCAGTGGGTGGGTCGACCCTGACTCTGGGACCAACGTCCTGAATTTC
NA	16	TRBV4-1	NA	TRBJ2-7	CASSQDRTGATLERYF	TGTGCCAGCAGCCAAGATCGAACAGGTGCCACCCTCGAGCGGTATTTC
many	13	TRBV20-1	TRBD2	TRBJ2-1	CSALLSGRNEQFF	TGCAGTGCCCTGCTGAGCGGGAGGAATGAGCAGTTCTTC
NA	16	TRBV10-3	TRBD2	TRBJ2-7	CAISERLADRRNERYF	TGTGCCATCAGTGAGAGGCTAGCGGACCGTCGGAATGAGCGGTACTTC
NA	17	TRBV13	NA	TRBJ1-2	CASSPTVLGSGDYGYTF	TGTGCCAGCAGCCCCACCGTCCTAGGGAGTGGGGACTATGGCTACACCTTC
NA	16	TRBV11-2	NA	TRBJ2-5	CASNLTAGGSGGTQYF	TGTGCCAGCAACTTAACAGCAGGGGGCTCGGGGGGGACCCAATACTTC
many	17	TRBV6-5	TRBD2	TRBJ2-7	CASSYSGLAGGLYEQYF	TGTGCCAGCAGTTACTCGGGGCTAGCGGGAGGGCTCTACGAGCAGTACTTC
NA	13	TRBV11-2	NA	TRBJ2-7	CASGFYSTYEQYF	TGTGCCAGCGGCTTTTACAGCACCTACGAGCAGTATTTC
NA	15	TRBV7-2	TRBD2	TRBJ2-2	CASSFMTSVTGELFF	TGTGCCAGCAGCTTTATGACTAGCGTCACCGGGGAGCTGTTTTTT
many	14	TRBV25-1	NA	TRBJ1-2	CASSGGVGYHGYTF	TGTGCCAGCAGTGGTGGGGTAGGGTATCATGGCTACACCTTC
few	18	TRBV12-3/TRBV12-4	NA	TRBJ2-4	CASSLWVGADIAKNIQHF	TGTGCCAGCAGTTTATGGGTTGGTGCGGACATAGCCAAAAACATTCAGCACTTC
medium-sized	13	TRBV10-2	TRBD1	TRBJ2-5	CASRTGTFETQYF	TGCGCCAGCAGGACAGGGACGTTTGAGACCCAGTACTTC
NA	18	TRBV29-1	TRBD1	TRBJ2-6	CSVDTTGTGAAGAYVLTF	TGTAGTGTTGATACAACCGGGACAGGGGCAGCTGGGGCCTACGTCCTGACTTTC
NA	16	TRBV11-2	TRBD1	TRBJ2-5	CASSLTSGGSGEIQYF	TGTGCCAGCAGTTTAACATCAGGGGGCTCGGGGGAGATCCAGTACTTC
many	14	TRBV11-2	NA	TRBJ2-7	CASSLVNSRVEQYF	TGTGCCAGCAGCTTAGTCAACTCCAGGGTCGAGCAGTACTTC
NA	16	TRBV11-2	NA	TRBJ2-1	CASSPFSSGKDGERLF	TGTGCCAGCAGCCCTTTCTCCAGTGGGAAGGATGGTGAGCGGCTCTTC
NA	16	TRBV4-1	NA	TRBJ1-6	CASSHHIQGADSHLHF	TGCGCCAGCAGCCACCACATACAGGGAGCGGATTCACACCTCCACTTT
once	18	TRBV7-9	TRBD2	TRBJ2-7	CARTPLTGTSRSRYEQYF	TGTGCCAGAACGCCCTTAACCGGGACTAGCAGGAGTAGATACGAGCAGTACTTC
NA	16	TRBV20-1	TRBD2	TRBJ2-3	CRATSRGGRAKGTQYF	TGCCGTGCTACCTCGAGGGGCGGGAGGGCCAAAGGTACGCAGTATTTT
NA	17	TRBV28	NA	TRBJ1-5	CASGQFSSFISNQPQHF	TGTGCCAGCGGCCAATTTAGTAGTTTTATTAGCAATCAGCCCCAGCATTTT
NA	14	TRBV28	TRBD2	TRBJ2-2	CANSVTSAAGELFF	TGTGCCAACAGTGTGACTAGCGCGGCCGGGGAGCTGTTTTTT
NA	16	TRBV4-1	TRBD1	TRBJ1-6	CASGHHLQGTDSPLHF	TGCGCCAGCGGCCATCACCTACAGGGGACGGATTCACCCCTCCACTTT
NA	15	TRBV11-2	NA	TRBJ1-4	CASSLNGFANEKLFF	TGTGCTAGCAGCTTAAATGGGTTCGCTAATGAAAAACTGTTTTTT
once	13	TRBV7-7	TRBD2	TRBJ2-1	CASGLGLADEQFF	TGTGCTAGTGGACTGGGACTAGCCGATGAGCAGTTCTTC
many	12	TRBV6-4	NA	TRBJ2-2	CASRSYTGELFF	TGTGCCAGCCGCAGTTACACCGGGGAGCTGTTTTTT
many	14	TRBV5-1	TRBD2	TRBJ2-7	CASSPPAGRNEQYF	TGCGCCAGCAGCCCCCCAGCGGGAAGAAACGAGCAGTACTTC
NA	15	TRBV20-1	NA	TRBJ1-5	CSASPSGASNQPLHF	TGCAGTGCTTCCCCGTCGGGAGCGAGCAACCAGCCCCTGCATTTT
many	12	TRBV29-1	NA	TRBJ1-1	CSVRWGAIEAFF	TGCAGCGTTCGATGGGGCGCGATTGAAGCTTTCTTT
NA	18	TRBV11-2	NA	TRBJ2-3	CASSLVAGTRGKTDTQYF	TGTGCTAGCAGCTTAGTCGCTGGGACAAGGGGCAAAACAGATACTCAGTATTTT
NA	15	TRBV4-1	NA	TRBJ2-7	CASSHAGSTSYELYF	TGTGCCAGCAGCCATGCCGGTAGTACCTCCTACGAGCTGTACTTC
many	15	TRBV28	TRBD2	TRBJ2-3	CASSLAGLAGDTQYF	TGTGCCAGCAGTTTGGCGGGACTAGCGGGGGATACGCAGTATTTT
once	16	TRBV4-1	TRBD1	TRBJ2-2	CVSNNLDRGLTGELFF	TGCGTCAGCAACAATCTGGACAGGGGGCTAACCGGGGAGCTGTTTTTT
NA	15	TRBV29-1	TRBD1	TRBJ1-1	CSVDHPLVRQGRAFF	TGCAGCGTTGACCACCCTTTGGTACGACAGGGGAGAGCTTTCTTT
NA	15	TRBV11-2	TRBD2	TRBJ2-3	CASSTGTSGTDTQYF	TGTGCCAGCAGCACCGGGACTAGCGGCACAGATACGCAGTATTTT
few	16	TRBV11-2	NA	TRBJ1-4	CASSETPGGTNEKLFF	TGTGCCAGCAGCGAGACTCCAGGAGGGACGAATGAAAAACTGTTTTTT
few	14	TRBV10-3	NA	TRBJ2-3	CAIRSGTGTDMQYF	TGTGCCATCAGATCCGGGACCGGCACAGATATGCAATATTTT
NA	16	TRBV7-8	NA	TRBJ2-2	CTSSFAGYLNTGELFF	TGCACCAGCAGCTTTGCGGGATACTTGAACACCGGGGAGCTGTTTTTT
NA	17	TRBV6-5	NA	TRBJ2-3	CASHEQDGRKETDTQFF	TGTGCCAGCCACGAACAGGATGGGAGGAAGGAGACGGATACGCAGTTTTTT
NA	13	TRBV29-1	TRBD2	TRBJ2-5	CSVSGRAIETQYF	TGCAGCGTTAGTGGGAGGGCCATTGAGACCCAGTACTTC
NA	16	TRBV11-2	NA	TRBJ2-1	CVSSLELLAGMNGQLF	TGTGTCAGCAGCTTAGAGCTCCTTGCGGGAATGAATGGGCAGTTATTC
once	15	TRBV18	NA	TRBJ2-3	CSSSPNPARTDTQYF	TGTTCCAGCTCACCAAACCCCGCGCGCACAGATACGCAGTATTTT
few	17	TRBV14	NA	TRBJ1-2	CASSQRYHPQEYYGYTF	TGTGCCAGCAGCCAACGGTATCACCCTCAAGAGTACTATGGCTACACCTTC
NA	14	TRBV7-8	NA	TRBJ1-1	CDSSPPRGNTEAFF	TGTGACAGCAGCCCCCCGCGGGGTAACACTGAAGCTTTCTTC